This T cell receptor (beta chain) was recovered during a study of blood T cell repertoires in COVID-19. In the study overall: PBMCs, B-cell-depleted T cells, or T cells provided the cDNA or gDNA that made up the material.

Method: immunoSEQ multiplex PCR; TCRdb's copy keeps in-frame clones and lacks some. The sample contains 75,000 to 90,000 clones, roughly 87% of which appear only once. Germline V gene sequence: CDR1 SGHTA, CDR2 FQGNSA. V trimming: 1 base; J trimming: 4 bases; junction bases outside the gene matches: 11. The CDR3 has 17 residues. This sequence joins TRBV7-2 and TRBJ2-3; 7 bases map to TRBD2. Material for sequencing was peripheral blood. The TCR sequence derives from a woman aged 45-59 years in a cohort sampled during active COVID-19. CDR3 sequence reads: CASSLGRAGVYPDTQYF. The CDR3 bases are TGTGCCAGCAGCTTAGGGAGGGCGGGAGTTTACCCAGATACGCAGTATTTT.